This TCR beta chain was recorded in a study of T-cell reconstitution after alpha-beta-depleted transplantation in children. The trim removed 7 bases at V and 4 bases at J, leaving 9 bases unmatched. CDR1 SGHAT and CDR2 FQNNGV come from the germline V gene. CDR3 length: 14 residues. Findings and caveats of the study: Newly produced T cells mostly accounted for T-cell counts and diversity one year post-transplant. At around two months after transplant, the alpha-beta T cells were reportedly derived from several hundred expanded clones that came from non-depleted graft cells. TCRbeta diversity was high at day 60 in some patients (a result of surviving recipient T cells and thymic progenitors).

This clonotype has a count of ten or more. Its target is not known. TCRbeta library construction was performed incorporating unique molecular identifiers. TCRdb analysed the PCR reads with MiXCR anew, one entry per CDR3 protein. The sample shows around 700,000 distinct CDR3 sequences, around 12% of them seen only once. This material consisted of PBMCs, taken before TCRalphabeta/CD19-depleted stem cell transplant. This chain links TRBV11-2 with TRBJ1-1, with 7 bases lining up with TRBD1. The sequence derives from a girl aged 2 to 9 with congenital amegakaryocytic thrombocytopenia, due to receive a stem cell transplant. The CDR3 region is CASTYNRGGTEAFF. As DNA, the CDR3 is TGTGCCAGCACCTACAACAGGGGCGGCACTGAAGCTTTCTTT.